Listed below are T cell receptor beta chains from one sample, sequenced in a study of identical twins. TCRdb used MiXCR to reprocess the 5' RACE reads, holding one entry per CDR3 protein. The data contain around 1.7 million distinct CDR3 sequences, roughly 35% of them singletons. The sequencing sample was made of cord blood. The receptors come from a newborn girl in good health. Each CDR3 is given without its conserved first and last residue. Fields, in order: clone size, V gene, J gene, CDR3 protein. The listing skips clone size in some rows; elsewhere it reads once, few, many or a size class.

abundance: NA; v_gene: TRBV6-1; j_gene: TRBJ2-3; CDR3aa: ASRPEYPGPHGDTQY
abundance: NA; v_gene: TRBV28; j_gene: TRBJ2-7; CDR3aa: ASSLQGRWGQDTYEQY
abundance: few; v_gene: TRBV2; j_gene: TRBJ1-4; CDR3aa: ASSEAGGPNEKLF
abundance: NA; v_gene: TRBV2; j_gene: TRBJ1-6; CDR3aa: ASSVGDTDNSPLH
abundance: once; v_gene: TRBV28; j_gene: TRBJ1-5; CDR3aa: ASSYGVGVFNQPQH
abundance: NA; v_gene: TRBV6-5; j_gene: TRBJ2-2; CDR3aa: ASSYWGTGINGELF
abundance: NA; v_gene: TRBV7-8; j_gene: TRBJ1-5; CDR3aa: ASSPPQGASQPQH
abundance: few; v_gene: TRBV4-2; j_gene: TRBJ2-3; CDR3aa: ASSRSSGRAVSDTQY
abundance: few; v_gene: TRBV4-1; j_gene: TRBJ2-3; CDR3aa: ASSQRGGGSTDTQY
abundance: few; v_gene: TRBV20-1; j_gene: TRBJ2-1; CDR3aa: SARDHLAPNYNEQF
abundance: NA; v_gene: TRBV10-2; j_gene: TRBJ2-1; CDR3aa: ASTGEGHNEQF
abundance: NA; v_gene: TRBV20-1; j_gene: TRBJ1-5; CDR3aa: SALRDRGHQPQH
abundance: NA; v_gene: TRBV3-1; j_gene: TRBJ2-7; CDR3aa: ASSPTVPYEQY
abundance: NA; v_gene: TRBV20-1; j_gene: TRBJ1-2; CDR3aa: SASINQGAINYGYT
abundance: few; v_gene: TRBV27; j_gene: TRBJ2-1; CDR3aa: ASSLGRGLNEQF
abundance: NA; v_gene: TRBV2; j_gene: TRBJ1-2; CDR3aa: ASYSTGNYGYT
abundance: few; v_gene: TRBV10-3; j_gene: TRBJ1-5; CDR3aa: AISEGQGGQPQH
abundance: NA; v_gene: TRBV20-1; j_gene: TRBJ1-6; CDR3aa: SARGGTGWSPLH
abundance: NA; v_gene: TRBV6-1; j_gene: TRBJ2-7; CDR3aa: ASNRDRGKAQY
abundance: few; v_gene: TRBV28; j_gene: TRBJ2-5; CDR3aa: ASSLDNRETQY
abundance: NA; v_gene: TRBV27; j_gene: TRBJ2-2; CDR3aa: ASSPKLVSTGELF
abundance: NA; v_gene: TRBV11-2; j_gene: TRBJ1-2; CDR3aa: ASSLEPGPYFHT
abundance: NA; v_gene: TRBV4-1; j_gene: TRBJ2-1; CDR3aa: ASSPSKLAGAYNEQF
abundance: many; v_gene: TRBV6-6; j_gene: TRBJ2-1; CDR3aa: ASSNPFQRNEQF
abundance: NA; v_gene: TRBV5-1; j_gene: TRBJ2-5; CDR3aa: ASSVSPGTSGEQY
abundance: once; v_gene: TRBV20-1; j_gene: TRBJ2-2; CDR3aa: SARDPTSGGSLLTGELF
abundance: NA; v_gene: TRBV20-1; j_gene: TRBJ2-1; CDR3aa: SAHRDLNEQF